The clone carrying this T cell receptor (beta chain) was recorded many times. No antigen is known for it. Time point here: newly diagnosed GD, antithyroid drugs for less than 3 months. The TCR library used RNA extracted from PBMCs. The data are from a study of regulatory T cells in long-lasting Graves disease. Study details: For a period under 3 months, newly diagnosed Graves' patients had taken antithyroid drugs. Whole-study findings and limits: Persistent patients had more shared public clonotypes (roughly 2,500) than new patients (roughly 970).

The authors built TCR beta libraries using iRepertoire HTBI primers and Arm-PCR of CDR3 regions. MiXCR, applied by TCRdb to the multiplex PCR reads, yields one record per CDR3 protein. The sample has hundreds of thousands of distinct CDR3 sequences, about 15% seen once; the top ten hold about 17%. This sample also belongs to another study, concerning T cells in Graves' hyperthyroidism and ophthalmopathy. This second report adds: Researchers ran a first-round RT-PCR on the TCR CDR3 using the HTBI primer set.

This sequence was found in a woman in her 30s with Graves disease. The specimen comprised peripheral blood mononuclear cells (PBMCs), sampled at new diagnosis, from a patient treated with antithyroid drugs.

This CDR3 reads CSAGRLNTEAFF. CDR3 sequence (DNA): TGCAGCGCGGGACGGTTGAACACTGAAGCTTTCTTT. The chain couples TRBV29-1 to TRBJ1-1, with a tentative D call TRBD1 (5 bases). Trimming removed 7 bases at V and 0 bases at J, with 9 bases between. Germline loops: CDR1 SQVTM, CDR2 ANQGSEA. The CDR3 is 12 residues long.